The clone carrying this TCR beta chain was counted a few times. What it binds is unknown. Researchers made TCR beta libraries by using iRepertoire HTBI primers and running Arm-PCR on CDR3 regions. Per the original methods: Identification yielded around 58 TRBV and 15 or so TRBJ segments across samples. One entry per CDR3 protein results from TCRdb running MiXCR on the multiplex PCR reads. The V and J calls, along with clone size, are taken from TCRdb and not from the paper's own processing. Altogether 620,000 or so distinct CDR3 sequences are present, 16% being singletons, with the ten largest covering 15% to 20%. This CDR3 is 13 amino acids long. Germline V gene lookup returns CDR1 MGHRA and CDR2 YSYEKL. The ends were cut back, 1 base at V and 4 bases at J, with 7 bases in the middle. The data derive from a study of regulatory T cells in long-lasting Graves disease. Time point denoted: newly diagnosed GD, antithyroid drugs for less than 3 months. The TCR library was made from RNA extracted from PBMCs.

Study-wide results and caveats: Persistent Graves' patients showed reduced TCR diversity versus newly diagnosed patients.

The same sample was also studied in work on T cells in Graves' hyperthyroidism and ophthalmopathy.

The sequences come from peripheral blood mononuclear cells (PBMCs), collected at new diagnosis, from a patient treated with antithyroid drugs. V usage is TRBV4-1 and J usage is TRBJ1-2; D gene uncertain. The TCR was taken from a young woman with Graves disease. The CDR3 sequence is CASSQVRGYGYTF. As DNA, the CDR3 is TGCGCCAGCAGCCAAGTTCGGGGCTATGGCTACACCTTC.